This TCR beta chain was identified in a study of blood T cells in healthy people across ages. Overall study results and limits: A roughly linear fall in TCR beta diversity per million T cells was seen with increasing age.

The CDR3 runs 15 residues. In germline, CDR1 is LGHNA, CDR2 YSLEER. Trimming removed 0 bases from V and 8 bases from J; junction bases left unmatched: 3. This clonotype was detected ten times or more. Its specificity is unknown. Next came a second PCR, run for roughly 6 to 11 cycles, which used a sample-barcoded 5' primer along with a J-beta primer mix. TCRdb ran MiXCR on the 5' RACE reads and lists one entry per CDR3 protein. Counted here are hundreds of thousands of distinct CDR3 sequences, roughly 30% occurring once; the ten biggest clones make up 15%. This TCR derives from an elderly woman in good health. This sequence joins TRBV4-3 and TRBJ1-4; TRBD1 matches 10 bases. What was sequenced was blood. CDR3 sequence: CASSQDGTGDEKLFF. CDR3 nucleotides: TGCGCCAGCAGCCAAGATGGGACAGGGGACGAAAAACTGTTTTTT.